This T cell receptor (beta chain) is from a study of early T cells in non-severe SARS-CoV-2 infection. The germline V gene encodes CDR1 SGHTA and CDR2 FQGTGA. This CDR3 comprises 17 residues. V lost 11 bases to trimming and J lost 6 bases; unmatched junction nucleotides: 20. The protocol attached unique molecular identifiers to individual cDNA molecules. Via MiXCR, TCRdb re-called the 5' RACE reads, giving one row per CDR3 protein. The sample lists 60,000 to 70,000 distinct CDR3 sequences, approximately 9% occurring once. This clonotype was counted between two and nine times. Material: whole blood. The TCR originated in an adult who was a healthcare worker with PCR-confirmed SARS-CoV-2 infection or an uninfected control (not recorded which). V usage is TRBV7-3 and J usage is TRBJ2-1; 9 bases fit TRBD2. The CDR3 sequence: CARAREGWVYGFNEQFF. Here the CDR3 DNA reads TGTGCCCGGGCGCGGGAGGGTTGGGTCTACGGATTCAATGAGCAGTTCTTC.